This TCR beta chain was documented in a study of CD8+CD57+ T cells in acquired aplastic anemia. Whoever was chosen for sequencing had shown CD8+CD57+ cell expansion by flow cytometry. This CDR3 has 18 amino acids. Between the trimmed V and J ends, which lost 1 base and 6 bases, there was a span of 22 bases. The germline V gene has CDR1 MNHNS and CDR2 SASEGT. Genomic DNA, serving as template, underwent TCR beta VDJ and CDR3 profiling. TCRdb fed the reads into MiXCR, producing one record per CDR3 protein. The sample shows roughly 150,000 distinct CDR3 sequences, about 45% of them seen only once. A note on this clonotype: The CDR3 does not close with the conserved phenylalanine or tryptophan, likely indicating a read error.

The origin of this receptor is a human donor with aplastic anemia. The gene calls are TRBV6-1 and TRBJ1-5; the D gene is possibly TRBD1 (5 bases). Sequenced input: sorted CD4+, CD8+, or CD8+CD57+ T cells (not recorded which) from PBMCs. The CDR3 loop reads CASSEGIPGRPFSQPQHS. The CDR3 DNA reads as TGTGCCAGCAGTGAAGGTATTCCGGGACGGCCGTTTTCTCAGCCCCAGCATTCT.